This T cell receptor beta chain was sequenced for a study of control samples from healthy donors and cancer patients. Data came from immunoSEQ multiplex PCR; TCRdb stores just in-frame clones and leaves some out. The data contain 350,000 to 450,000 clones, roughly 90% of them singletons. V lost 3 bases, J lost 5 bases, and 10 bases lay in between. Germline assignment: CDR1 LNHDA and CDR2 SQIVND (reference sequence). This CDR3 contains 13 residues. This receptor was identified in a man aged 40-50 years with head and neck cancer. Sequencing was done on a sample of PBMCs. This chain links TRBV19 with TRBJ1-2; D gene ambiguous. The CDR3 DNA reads TGTGCCAGTAGTATCCCCCCTGGGTATGGCTACACCTTC. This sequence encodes CASSIPPGYGYTF.